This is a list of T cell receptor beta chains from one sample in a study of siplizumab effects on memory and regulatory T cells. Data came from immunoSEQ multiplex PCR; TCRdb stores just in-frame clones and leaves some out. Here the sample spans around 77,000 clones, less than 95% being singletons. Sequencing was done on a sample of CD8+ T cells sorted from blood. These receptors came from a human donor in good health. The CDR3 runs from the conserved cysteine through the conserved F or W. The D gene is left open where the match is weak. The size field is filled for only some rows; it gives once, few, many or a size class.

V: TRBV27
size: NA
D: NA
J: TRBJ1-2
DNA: TGTGCCAGCACCATGTCCGCTTCTAACTATGGCTACACCTTC
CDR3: CASTMSASNYGYTF

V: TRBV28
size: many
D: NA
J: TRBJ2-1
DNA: TGTGCCAGCAGTTCTACAGGATCGGGCCATGAGCAGTTCTTC
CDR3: CASSSTGSGHEQFF

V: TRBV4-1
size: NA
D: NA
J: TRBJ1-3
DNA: TGCGCCAGCAGCCAATCGCACAGGGATTTGAACACCATATATTTT
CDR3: CASSQSHRDLNTIYF

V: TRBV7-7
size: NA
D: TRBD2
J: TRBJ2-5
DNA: TGTGCTAGCAGACCCCTGGGACTAGCGGGAGGAGCGGAGACCCAGTACTTC
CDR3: CASRPLGLAGGAETQYF

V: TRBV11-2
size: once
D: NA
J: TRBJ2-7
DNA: TGTGCCAGCAGCCGGGGACTCGTCTACGAGCAGTACTTC
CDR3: CASSRGLVYEQYF

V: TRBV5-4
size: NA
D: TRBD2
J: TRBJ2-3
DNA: TGTGCCAGCAGCCTTCGGACTAGCGGGAGTCAGGTAACAGATACGCAGTATTTT
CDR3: CASSLRTSGSQVTDTQYF

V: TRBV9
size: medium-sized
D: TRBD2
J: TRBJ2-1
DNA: TGTGCCAGCAGCGGGACCGGGACTAGCGATAGCTCCTACAATGAGCAGTTCTTC
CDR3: CASSGTGTSDSSYNEQFF

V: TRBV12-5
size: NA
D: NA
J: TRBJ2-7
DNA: TGTGCTAGTGGTTTGATTGGGGCGGACGAGCAGTACTTC
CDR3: CASGLIGADEQYF

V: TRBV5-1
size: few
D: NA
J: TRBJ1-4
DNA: TGCGCCAGCAGGGGTGAAAAACTGTTTTTT
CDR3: CASRGEKLFF

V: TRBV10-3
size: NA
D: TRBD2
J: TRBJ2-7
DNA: TGTGCCATCAGTAAGGCCCCGGGGGGAGAGCAGTACTTC
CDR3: CAISKAPGGEQYF

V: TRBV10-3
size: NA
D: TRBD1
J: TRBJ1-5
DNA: TGTGCCATCAGTGAGGGTACAGGGGAGGGACTCAATCAGCCCCAGCATTTT
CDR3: CAISEGTGEGLNQPQHF

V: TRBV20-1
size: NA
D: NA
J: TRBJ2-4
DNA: TGCAGTGCTCAGGGGGGGAACATTCAGTACTTC
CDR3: CSAQGGNIQYF

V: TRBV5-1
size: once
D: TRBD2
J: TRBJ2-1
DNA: TGCGCCAGCAGCACCGGACTAGGTCAAAACTACAATGAGCAGTTCTTC
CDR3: CASSTGLGQNYNEQFF

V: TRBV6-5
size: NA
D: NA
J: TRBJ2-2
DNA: TGTGCCAGCAGTTTCATGGTGAACACCGGGGAGCTGTTTTTT
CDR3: CASSFMVNTGELFF

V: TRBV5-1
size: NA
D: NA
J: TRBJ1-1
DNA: TGCGCCAGCAGCCAACCGGGCTCCAAGGGGACTGAAGCTTTCTTT
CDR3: CASSQPGSKGTEAFF

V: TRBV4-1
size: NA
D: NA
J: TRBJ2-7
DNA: TGCGCCAGCAGCCAAACAAGTCTCGCCGACGAGCAGTACTTC
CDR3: CASSQTSLADEQYF

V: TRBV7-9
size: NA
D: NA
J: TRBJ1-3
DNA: TGTGCCAGCAAGACAGTCTACTCTGGAAACACCATATATTTT
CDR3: CASKTVYSGNTIYF

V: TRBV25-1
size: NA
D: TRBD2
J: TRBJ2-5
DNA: TGTGCCAGCAGTGAATACGGGACTAGCAGCAGCGAGACCCAGTACTTC
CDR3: CASSEYGTSSSETQYF

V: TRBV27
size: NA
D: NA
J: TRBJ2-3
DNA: TGTGCCAGCAGTGAATCCCCGCGGGGCACAGATACGCAGTATTTT
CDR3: CASSESPRGTDTQYF

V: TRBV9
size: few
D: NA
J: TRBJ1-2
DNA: TGTGCCAGCAGCCCAGTGGCAGGTACCGGCTACACCTTC
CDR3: CASSPVAGTGYTF

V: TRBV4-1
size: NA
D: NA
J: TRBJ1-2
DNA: TGCGCCAGCAGCCAAGGCGGGGCTGCTTATGGCTACACCTTC
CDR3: CASSQGGAAYGYTF

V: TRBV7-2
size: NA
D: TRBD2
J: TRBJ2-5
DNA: TGTGCCAGCAGCTTATATGCGGGGGGCCAAGAGACCCAGTACTTC
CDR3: CASSLYAGGQETQYF

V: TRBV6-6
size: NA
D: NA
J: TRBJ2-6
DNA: TGTGCCAGCAGCGACAGAGCTGGGGCCAACGTCCTGACTTTC
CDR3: CASSDRAGANVLTF

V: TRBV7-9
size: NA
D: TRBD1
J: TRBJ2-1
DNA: TGTGCCAGCAGCTTAGCGTCTGGACAGGGTAGCTACAATGAGCAGTTCTTC
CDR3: CASSLASGQGSYNEQFF

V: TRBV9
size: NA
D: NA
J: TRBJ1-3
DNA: TGTGCCAGCAGCCCCACCACCTCTGGAAACACCATATATTTT
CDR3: CASSPTTSGNTIYF

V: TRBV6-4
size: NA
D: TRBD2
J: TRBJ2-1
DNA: TGTGCCAGCAGTGACTCAGGCGGGGGGCCCTACAATGAGCAGTTCTTC
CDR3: CASSDSGGGPYNEQFF

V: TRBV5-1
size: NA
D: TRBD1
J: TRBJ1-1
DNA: TGCGCCAGCAGCTTGACAGGGGTCGCCGGCACTGAAGCTTTCTTT
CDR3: CASSLTGVAGTEAFF

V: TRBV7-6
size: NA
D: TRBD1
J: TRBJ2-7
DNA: TGTGCCAGCAGCTTAGGTTCAGGGGGCTACTACGAGCAGTACTTC
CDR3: CASSLGSGGYYEQYF

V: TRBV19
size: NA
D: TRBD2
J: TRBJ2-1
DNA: TGTGCCAGTAGTATAGATACTAGCGGGACTACTGAGCAGTTCTTC
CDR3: CASSIDTSGTTEQFF

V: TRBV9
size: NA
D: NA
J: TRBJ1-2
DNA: TGTGCCAGCAGCGATGAGGATGTATCCGGCTACACCTTC
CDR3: CASSDEDVSGYTF

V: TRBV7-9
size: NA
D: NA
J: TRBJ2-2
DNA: TGTGCCAGCAGCTCCAGGGGACGGAACACCGGGGAGCTGTTTTTT
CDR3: CASSSRGRNTGELFF

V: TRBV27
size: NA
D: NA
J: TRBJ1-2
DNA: TGTGCCAGCACCGCCGGGACGGCGGATGGCTACACCTTC
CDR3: CASTAGTADGYTF

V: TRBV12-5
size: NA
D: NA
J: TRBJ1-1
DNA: TGTGCTAGTGTTTGGGAGGGATTGTCTGAAGCTTTCTTT
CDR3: CASVWEGLSEAFF

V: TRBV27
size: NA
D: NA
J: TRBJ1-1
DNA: TGTGCCAGCAACCTCGGTGGGTACGGAAGCACTGAAGCTTTCTTT
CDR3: CASNLGGYGSTEAFF

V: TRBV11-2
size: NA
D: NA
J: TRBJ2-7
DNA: TGTGCCAGCTCACGGGGTGCCCCTTTCTCCTACGAGCAGTACTTC
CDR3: CASSRGAPFSYEQYF

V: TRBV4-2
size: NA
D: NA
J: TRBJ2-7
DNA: TGTGCCAGCAGCCAAGGCGCAGCGTCCTACGAGCAGTACTTC
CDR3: CASSQGAASYEQYF

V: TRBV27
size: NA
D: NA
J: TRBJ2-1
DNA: TGTGCCGACCCGGCAGGGGGAGGGAATGAGCAGTTCTTC
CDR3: CADPAGGGNEQFF

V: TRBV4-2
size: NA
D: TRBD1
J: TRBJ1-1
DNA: TGTGCCAGCAGCCTACCAAAGGTCCCAGGGGGTCCCCATGAGACTGAAGCTTTCTTT
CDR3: CASSLPKVPGGPHETEAFF

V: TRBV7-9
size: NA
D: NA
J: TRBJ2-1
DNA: TGTGCCAGCAGTCCTAAGGATGAGCAGTTCTTC
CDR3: CASSPKDEQFF

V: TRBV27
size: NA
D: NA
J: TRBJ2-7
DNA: TGTGCCAGCAGTGAAACAGGGGCAGGGGGGGCTTACGAGCAGTACTTC
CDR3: CASSETGAGGAYEQYF